Detailed here is one T cell receptor beta chain. This sample is drawn from a study of CD8 T cells in Susac syndrome. Reverse transcription of 0.5 to 1 ug RNA was performed with random hexamers. The TCR beta CDR3 was amplified by immunoSEQ multiplex PCR across 54 Vbeta, 13 Jbeta. TCRdb itself ran the immunoSEQ multiplex PCR reads through MiXCR, one entry per CDR3 protein. The table shows 170,000 or so distinct CDR3 sequences, with approximately 93% occurring only once. The CDR3 consists of 14 residues. With V trimmed by 5 bases and J by 7 bases, 3 bases remained unmatched. CDR1 is MNHEY and CDR2 is SVGEGT in the germline V gene.

The sequenced sample consisted of CD4+ T cells from PBMCs. The TCR was taken from a human donor with multiple sclerosis. The gene calls are TRBV6-2 or TRBV6-3 and TRBJ1-6, with 9 bases lining up with TRBD1. The CDR3 loop is CASSLTGGNSPLHF. The CDR3 region has the DNA TGTGCCAGCAGTCTGACAGGGGGAAATTCACCCCTCCACTTT.